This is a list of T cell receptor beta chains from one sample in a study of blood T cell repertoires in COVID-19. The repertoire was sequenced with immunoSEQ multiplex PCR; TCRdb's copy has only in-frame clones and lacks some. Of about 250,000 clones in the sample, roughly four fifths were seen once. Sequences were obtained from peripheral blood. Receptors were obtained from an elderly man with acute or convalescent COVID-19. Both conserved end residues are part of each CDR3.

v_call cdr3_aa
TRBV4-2 CASSQEGTGIEQYF
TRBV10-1 CASSLRGAKNIQYF
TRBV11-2 CASSFYRAYEQYF
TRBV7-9 CASSSRTSGGPTDTQYF
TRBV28 CASIPGTANQPQHF
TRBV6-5 CASSFNRGETQYF
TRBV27 CASSLDRGYYNEQFF
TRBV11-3 CASSQAGTSGRNEQFF
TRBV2 CASRGQGYSYEQYF
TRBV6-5 CASRQQLMNTEAFF
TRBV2 CASSDRRVEKLFF
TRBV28 CASSLRGFTQYF
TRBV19 CASSLRVLARQETQYF
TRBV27 CASSLRSTGLYEQYF
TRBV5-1 CASSTGFSGNTIYF
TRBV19 CASSRDRGGGSYNSPLHF
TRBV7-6 CASTYLQGVIPYNEQFF
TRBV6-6 CASSPSGTGYTF
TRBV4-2 CASSQDLGQGGSPLHF
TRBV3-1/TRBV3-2 CASSPQSGGAYNEQFF
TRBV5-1 CASSIQGPELTLYGYTF
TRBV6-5 CASSLQTGQVSPLHF
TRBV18 CASSPPLGWGHGNQPQHF
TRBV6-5 CASSYMRAHYGYTF
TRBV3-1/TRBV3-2 CASSQGRGRLGNQPQHF
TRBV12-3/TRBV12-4 CASSSRLSEAFF
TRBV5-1 CASSRDSYEQYF
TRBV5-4 CASSSAGLRGPSNSPLHF
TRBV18 CASSRGQGNQPQHF
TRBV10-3 CAISESTGPDTQYF
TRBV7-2 CASSLGVGTGGYGYTF